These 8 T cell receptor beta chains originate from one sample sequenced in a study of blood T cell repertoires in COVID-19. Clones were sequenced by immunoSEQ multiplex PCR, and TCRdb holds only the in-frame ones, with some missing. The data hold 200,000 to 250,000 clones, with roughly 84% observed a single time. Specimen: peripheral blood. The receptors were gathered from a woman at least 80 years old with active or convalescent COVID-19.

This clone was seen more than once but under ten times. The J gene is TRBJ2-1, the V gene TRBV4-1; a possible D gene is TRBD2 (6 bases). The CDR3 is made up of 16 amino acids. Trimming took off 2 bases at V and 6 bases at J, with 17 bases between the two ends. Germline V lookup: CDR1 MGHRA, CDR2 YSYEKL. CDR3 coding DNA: TGCGCCAGCAGCCAAACTGGGAGGACATCCCGCAATGAGCAGTTCTTC. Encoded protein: CASSQTGRTSRNEQFF.

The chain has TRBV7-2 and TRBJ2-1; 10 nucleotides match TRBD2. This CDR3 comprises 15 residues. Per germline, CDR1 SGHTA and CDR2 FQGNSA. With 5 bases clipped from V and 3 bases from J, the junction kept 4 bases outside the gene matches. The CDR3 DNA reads TGTGCCAGCAGCCTTACTAGCGGGGACTACAATGAGCAGTTCTTC. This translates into CASSLTSGDYNEQFF.

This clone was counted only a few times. The CDR3 nucleotides are TGTGCCAGCAGCGTAGGGGCTAGCGGGATTGGGTTGGACGAGCAGTACTTC. Residues: CASSVGASGIGLDEQYF. The chain employs TRBV9 and TRBJ2-7, with 9 bases that match TRBD2. The CDR3 spans 17 residues. Trimming removed 0 bases from V and 5 bases from J; junction bases left unmatched: 12. The germline CDR1 and CDR2 sequences are SGDLS and YYNGEE.

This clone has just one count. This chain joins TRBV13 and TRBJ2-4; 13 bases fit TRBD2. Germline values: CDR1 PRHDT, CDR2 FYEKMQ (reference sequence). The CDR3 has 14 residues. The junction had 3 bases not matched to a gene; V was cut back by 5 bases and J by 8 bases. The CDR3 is CASSRLAGGDIQYF. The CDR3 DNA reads TGTGCCAGCAGCAGACTAGCGGGAGGTGACATTCAGTACTTC.

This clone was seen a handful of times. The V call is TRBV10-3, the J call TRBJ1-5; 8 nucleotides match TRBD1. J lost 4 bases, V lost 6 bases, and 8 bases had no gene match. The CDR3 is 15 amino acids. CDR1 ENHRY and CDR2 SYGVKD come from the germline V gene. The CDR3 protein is CAISQGAALNQPQHF. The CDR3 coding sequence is TGTGCCATCAGCCAGGGGGCTGCCTTGAATCAGCCCCAGCATTTT.

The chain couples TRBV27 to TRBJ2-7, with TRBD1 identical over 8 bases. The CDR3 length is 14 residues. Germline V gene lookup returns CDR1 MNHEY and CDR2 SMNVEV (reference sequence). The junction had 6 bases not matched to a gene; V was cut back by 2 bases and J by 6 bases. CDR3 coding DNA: TGTGCCAGCAGTTTAATCCAGGGGGCAACCGAGCAGTACTTC. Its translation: CASSLIQGATEQYF.

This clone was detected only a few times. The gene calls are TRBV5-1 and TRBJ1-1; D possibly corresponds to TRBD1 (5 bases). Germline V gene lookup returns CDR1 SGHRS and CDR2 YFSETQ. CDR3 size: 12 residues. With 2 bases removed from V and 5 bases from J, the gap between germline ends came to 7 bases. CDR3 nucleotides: TGCGCCAGCAGCTTTAGGGGTACTGAAGCTTTCTTT. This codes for CASSFRGTEAFF.

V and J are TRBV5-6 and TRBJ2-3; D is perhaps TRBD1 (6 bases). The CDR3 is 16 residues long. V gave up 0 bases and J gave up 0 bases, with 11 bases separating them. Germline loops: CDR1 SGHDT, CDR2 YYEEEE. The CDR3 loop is CASSLGQGRSTDTQYF. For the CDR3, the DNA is TGTGCCAGCAGCTTGGGGCAGGGGCGGAGCACAGATACGCAGTATTTT.